The T cell receptor beta chain described here comes from a study of control samples from healthy donors and cancer patients (dated by TCRdb to between 2020 and 2021). The germline V gene provides CDR1 MDHEN and CDR2 SYDVKM. The CDR3 numbers 15 residues from cysteine through phenylalanine. The kept DNA is CDR3 alone, 45 bases in frame from the first base. Trimming removed 6 bases from V and 4 bases from J, leaving 16 bases between the germline ends. For this clone: The antigen this receptor binds is unknown. No qualities accompany the bases; no much larger clone lies one base away.

Library creation used the immunoSEQ multiplex PCR assay. TCRdb mirrors the immuneACCESS table, restricted to in-frame sequences. Some clones are absent from its copies; in checked studies, under half trace to an unresolved V gene, and the reason for the others is unknown. This sample lists some 120,000 clones; around nine tenths were detected once. The ten most abundant clones make up more than 2.5% of the sample. This receptor was obtained from a man aged 50-59 years in good health. The sample taken for sequencing was blood. The chain joins TRBV28 to TRBJ1-5, and the D gene may be TRBD1, 5 bases matching. CDR3 sequence: CASSPFQGVNQPQHF. The nucleotide sequence reads TGTGCCAGCAGCCCCTTCCAAGGGGTGAATCAGCCCCAGCATTTT.